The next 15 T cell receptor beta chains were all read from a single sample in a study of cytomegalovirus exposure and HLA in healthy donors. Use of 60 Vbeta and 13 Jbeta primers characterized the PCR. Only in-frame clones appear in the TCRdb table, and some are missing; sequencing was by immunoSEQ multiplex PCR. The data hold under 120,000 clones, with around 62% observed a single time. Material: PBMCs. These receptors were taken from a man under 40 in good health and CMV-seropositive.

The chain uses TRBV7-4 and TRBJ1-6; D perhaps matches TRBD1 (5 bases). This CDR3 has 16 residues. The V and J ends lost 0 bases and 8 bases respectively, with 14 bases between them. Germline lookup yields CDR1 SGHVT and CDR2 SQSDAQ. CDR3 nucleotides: TGTGCCAGCAGCTTAGCTCTTCGACTAGGGGATTCACCCCTCCACTTT. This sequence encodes CASSLALRLGDSPLHF.

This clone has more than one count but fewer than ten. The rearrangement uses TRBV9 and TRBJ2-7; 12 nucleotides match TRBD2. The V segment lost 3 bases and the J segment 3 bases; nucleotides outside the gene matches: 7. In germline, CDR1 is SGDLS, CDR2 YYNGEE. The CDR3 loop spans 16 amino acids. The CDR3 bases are TGTGCCAGCAGCGAGGGGCCGGGACTAGCGGGCTACGAGCAGTACTTC. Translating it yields CASSEGPGLAGYEQYF.

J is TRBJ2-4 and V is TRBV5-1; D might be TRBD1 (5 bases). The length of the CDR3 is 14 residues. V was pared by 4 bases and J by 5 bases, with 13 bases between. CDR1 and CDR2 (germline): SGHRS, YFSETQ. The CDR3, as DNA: TGCGCCAGCAGCATAGGGGCCCTGGAAAACATTCAGTACTTC. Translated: CASSIGALENIQYF.

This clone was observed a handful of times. The CDR3 DNA reads TGTGCCAGCAGTGACTCGACAGGGCCAGATACGCAGTATTTT. It codes for CASSDSTGPDTQYF. The gene calls are TRBV6-4 and TRBJ2-3; 7 nucleotides line up with TRBD1. V was pared by 0 bases and J by 4 bases, with 1 base of the junction left unmatched. CDR1 is MRHNA and CDR2 is SNTAGT in the germline V gene. This CDR3 is built from 14 residues.

The CDR3 DNA reads TGTGCCAGCAGTTACGGGGCAGGGAATGGCTACACCTTC. Translating gives CASSYGAGNGYTF. V usage is TRBV6-6 and J usage is TRBJ1-2; tentatively, D is TRBD1 (5 bases). CDR3 size: 13 residues. Trimming pared 2 bases from V and 6 bases from J, leaving 10 bases between. The germline V gene has CDR1 MNHNY and CDR2 SVGAGI (reference sequence).

This chain's CDR3 is CASSPLDRVETEAFF. CDR3 in DNA: TGTGCCAGCAGTCCCCTGGACAGGGTGGAGACTGAAGCTTTCTTT. J is TRBJ1-1 and V is TRBV27; 8 bases agree with TRBD1. The germline CDR1 and CDR2 sequences are MNHEY and SMNVEV (reference sequence). The CDR3 contains 15 residues. The V gene end was trimmed by 5 bases and the J gene end by 5 bases; junction bases not matched to a gene: 10.

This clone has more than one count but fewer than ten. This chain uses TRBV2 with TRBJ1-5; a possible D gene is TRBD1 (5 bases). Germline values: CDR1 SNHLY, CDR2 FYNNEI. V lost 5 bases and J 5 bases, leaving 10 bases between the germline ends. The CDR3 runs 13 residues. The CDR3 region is CASSPGYYQPQHF. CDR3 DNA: TGTGCCAGCAGTCCAGGGTATTATCAGCCCCAGCATTTT.

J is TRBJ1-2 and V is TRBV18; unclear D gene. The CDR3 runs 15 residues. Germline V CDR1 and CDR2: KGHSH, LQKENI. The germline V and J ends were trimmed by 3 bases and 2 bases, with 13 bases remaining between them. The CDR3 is CASSPSLISNYGYTF. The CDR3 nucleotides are TGTGCCAGCTCACCTTCGTTGATAAGCAACTATGGCTACACCTTC.

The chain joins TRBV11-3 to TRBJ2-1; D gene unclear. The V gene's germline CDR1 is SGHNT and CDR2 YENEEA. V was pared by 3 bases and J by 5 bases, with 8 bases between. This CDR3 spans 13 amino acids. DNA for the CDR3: TGTGCCAGCAGCTTGAGCGTCGACAATGAGCAGTTCTTC. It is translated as CASSLSVDNEQFF.

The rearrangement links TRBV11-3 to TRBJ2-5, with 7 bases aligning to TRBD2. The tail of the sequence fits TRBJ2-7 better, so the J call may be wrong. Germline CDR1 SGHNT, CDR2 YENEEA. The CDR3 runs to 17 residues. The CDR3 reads CASTPGGNGVRVYEQYF. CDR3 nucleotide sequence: TGTGCCAGCACCCCCGGGGGGAACGGAGTTAGAGTCTACGAGCAGTACTTC.

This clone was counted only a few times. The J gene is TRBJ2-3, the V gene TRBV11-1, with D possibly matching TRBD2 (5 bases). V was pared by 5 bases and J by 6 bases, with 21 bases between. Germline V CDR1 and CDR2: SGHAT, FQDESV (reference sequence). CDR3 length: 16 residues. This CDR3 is CASSPSRRIPGDTQYF. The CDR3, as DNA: TGTGCCAGCAGCCCAAGTCGGCGGATCCCGGGGGATACGCAGTATTTT. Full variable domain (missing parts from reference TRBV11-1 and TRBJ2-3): EAEVAQSPRYKITEKSQAVAFWCDPISGHATLYWYRQILGQGPELLVQFQDESVVDDSQLPKDRFSAERLKGVDSTLKIQPAELGDSAMYLCASSPSRRIPGDTQYFGPGTRLTVL.

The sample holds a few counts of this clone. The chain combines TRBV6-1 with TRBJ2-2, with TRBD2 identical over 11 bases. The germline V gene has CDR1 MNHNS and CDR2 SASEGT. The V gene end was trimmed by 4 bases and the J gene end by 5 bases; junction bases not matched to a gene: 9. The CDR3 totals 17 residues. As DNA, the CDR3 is TGTGCCAGCAGTGCTCTAGCGGGGGGACGGGGAACCGGGGAGCTGTTTTTT. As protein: CASSALAGGRGTGELFF.

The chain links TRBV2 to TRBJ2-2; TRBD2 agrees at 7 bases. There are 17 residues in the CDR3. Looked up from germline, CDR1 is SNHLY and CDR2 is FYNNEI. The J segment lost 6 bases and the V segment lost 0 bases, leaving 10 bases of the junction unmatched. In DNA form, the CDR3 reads TGTGCCAGCAGTGAAGCGGGTTGGGGGGGGGTCGCCGGGGAGCTGTTTTTT. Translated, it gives CASSEAGWGGVAGELFF.

The CDR3 is CASSLIGPNYGYTF. The CDR3 coding sequence is TGTGCCAGCAGCTTAATCGGTCCTAACTATGGCTACACCTTC. The J gene is TRBJ1-2, the V gene TRBV7-9; D is unclear. V dropped 2 bases and J dropped 0 bases, with 7 bases sitting between them. The CDR3 extends over 14 amino acids. Per the germline V gene, CDR1 is SEHNR and CDR2 is FQNEAQ (reference sequence).

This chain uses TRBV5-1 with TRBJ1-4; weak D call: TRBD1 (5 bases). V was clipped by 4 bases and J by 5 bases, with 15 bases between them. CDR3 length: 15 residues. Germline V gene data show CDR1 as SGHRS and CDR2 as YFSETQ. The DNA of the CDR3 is TGCGCCAGCAGCATTTACCGGGGGGAGAATGAAAAACTGTTTTTT. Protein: CASSIYRGENEKLFF.